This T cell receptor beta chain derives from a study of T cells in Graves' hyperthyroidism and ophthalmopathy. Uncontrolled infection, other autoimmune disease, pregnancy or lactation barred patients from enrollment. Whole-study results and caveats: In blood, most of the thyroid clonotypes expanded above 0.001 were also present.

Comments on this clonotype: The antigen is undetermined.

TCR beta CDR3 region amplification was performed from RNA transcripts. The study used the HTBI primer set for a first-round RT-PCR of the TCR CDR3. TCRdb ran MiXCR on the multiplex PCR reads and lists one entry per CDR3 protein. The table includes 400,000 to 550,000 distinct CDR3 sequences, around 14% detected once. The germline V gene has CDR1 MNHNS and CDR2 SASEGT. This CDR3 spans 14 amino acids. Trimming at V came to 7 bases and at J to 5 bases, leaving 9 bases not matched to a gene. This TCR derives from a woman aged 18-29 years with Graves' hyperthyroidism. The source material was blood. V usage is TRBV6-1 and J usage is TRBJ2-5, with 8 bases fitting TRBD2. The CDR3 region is CASIPAGDGETQYF. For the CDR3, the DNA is TGTGCCAGCATCCCAGCGGGAGATGGGGAGACCCAGTACTTC.